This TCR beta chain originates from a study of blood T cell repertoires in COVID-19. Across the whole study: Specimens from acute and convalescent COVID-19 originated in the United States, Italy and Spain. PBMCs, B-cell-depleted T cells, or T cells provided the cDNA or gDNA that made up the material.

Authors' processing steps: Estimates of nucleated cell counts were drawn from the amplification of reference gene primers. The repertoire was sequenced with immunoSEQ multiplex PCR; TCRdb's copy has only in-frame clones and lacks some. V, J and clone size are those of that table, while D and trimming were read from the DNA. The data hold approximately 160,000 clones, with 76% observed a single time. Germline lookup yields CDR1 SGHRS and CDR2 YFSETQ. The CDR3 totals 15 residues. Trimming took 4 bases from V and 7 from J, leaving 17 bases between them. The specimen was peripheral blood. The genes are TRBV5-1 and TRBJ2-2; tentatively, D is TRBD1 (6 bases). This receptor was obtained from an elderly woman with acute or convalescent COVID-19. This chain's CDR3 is CASSLGSDRLGELFF. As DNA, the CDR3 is TGCGCCAGCAGCCTTGGTTCCGACAGGCTCGGGGAGCTGTTTTTT. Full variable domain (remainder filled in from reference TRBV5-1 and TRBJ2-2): KAGVTQTPRYLIKTRGQQVTLSCSPISGHRSVSWYQQTPGQGLQFLFEYFSETQRNKGNFPGRFSGRQFSNSRSEMNVSTLELGDSALYLCASSLGSDRLGELFFGEGSRLTVL.